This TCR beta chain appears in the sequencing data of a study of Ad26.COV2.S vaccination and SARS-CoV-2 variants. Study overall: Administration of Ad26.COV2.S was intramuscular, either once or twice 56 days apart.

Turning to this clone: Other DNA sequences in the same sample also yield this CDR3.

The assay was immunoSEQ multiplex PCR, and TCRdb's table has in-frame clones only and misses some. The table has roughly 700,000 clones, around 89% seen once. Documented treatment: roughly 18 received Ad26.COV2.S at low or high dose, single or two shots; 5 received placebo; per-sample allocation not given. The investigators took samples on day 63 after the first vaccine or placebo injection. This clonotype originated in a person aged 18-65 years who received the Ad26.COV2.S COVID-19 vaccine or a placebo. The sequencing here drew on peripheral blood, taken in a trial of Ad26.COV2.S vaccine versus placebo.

CDR3 amino acids: CASSFNRGSYEQYF. The CDR3 region has the DNA TGTGCCAGCAGCTTCAACAGGGGATCCTACGAGCAGTACTTC. The gene calls are TRBV5-4 and TRBJ2-7; 7 bases are shared with TRBD1. CDR3 length: 14 residues. Germline lookup yields CDR1 SGHNT and CDR2 YYREEE (reference sequence). Germline trimming cut 2 bases from V and 1 base from J; bases unmatched to any gene: 3.